These 15 T cell receptor beta chains were sequenced from one sample in a study of OX40 agonist ivuxolimab in advanced cancers. Data came from immunoSEQ multiplex PCR; TCRdb stores just in-frame clones and leaves some out. The repertoire holds some 35,000 clones, with around 80% as singletons. The source material was CD4+ or CD8+ T cells sorted from blood, sampled in a trial of the OX40 agonist ivuxolimab. The receptor set was obtained from an adult with an advanced solid tumor such as melanoma, head and neck, liver or kidney cancer.

This clone was seen just once. CDR3 bases: TGTGCCAGTAGTAAGTTCGGAGAATCCTACGAGCAGTACTTC. This codes for CASSKFGESYEQYF. V gene TRBV19 combines with J gene TRBJ2-7; D remains unclear. V was cut by 4 bases and J by 1 base, with 11 bases left in between. The length of the CDR3 is 14 residues. Germline V lookup: CDR1 LNHDA, CDR2 SQIVND (reference sequence).

The chain carries TRBV15 and TRBJ1-2, with 7 positions matching TRBD1. J lost 0 bases, V lost 4 bases, and 5 bases had no gene match. Germline assignment: CDR1 LNHNV and CDR2 YYDKDF (reference sequence). The CDR3 is 15 residues long. The CDR3 spells CATSTTGTANYGYTF. For the CDR3, the DNA is TGTGCCACCAGCACGACAGGGACTGCTAACTATGGCTACACCTTC.

This chain links TRBV14 with TRBJ2-3; 7 positions agree with TRBD2. This CDR3 region has 18 residues. J lost 4 bases, V lost 5 bases, and 18 bases had no gene match. Germline assignment: CDR1 SGHDN and CDR2 FVKESK. CDR3 protein: CASSNLMSGTTLSDTQYF. In nucleotides, the CDR3 is TGTGCCAGCAGCAACTTGATGTCCGGGACTACGCTTTCAGATACGCAGTATTTT.

This clone has a handful of counts. The CDR3 sequence: CASSELGKDTQYF. The CDR3, as DNA: TGCGCCAGCAGTGAATTGGGCAAAGATACGCAGTATTTT. The V call is TRBV10-1, the J call TRBJ2-3; D gene ambiguous. The V end was cut by 3 bases, the J end by 5 bases, with 9 bases between. The CDR3 covers 13 residues. Germline CDR1 and CDR2: WNHNN and SYGVQD (reference sequence).

This chain uses TRBV7-2 with TRBJ2-3; tentatively, D is TRBD2 (5 bases). CDR1 and CDR2 from the germline V gene are SGHTA and FQGNSA. The CDR3 contains 12 residues. V lost 5 bases and J lost 4, with 7 bases in between. The CDR3 spells CASSRGADTQYF. The CDR3 nucleotides are TGTGCCAGCAGCCGGGGAGCAGATACGCAGTATTTT.

This rearrangement joins TRBV5-1 to TRBJ2-5; possibly TRBD1 or TRBD2 for D (7 bases each). Germline lookup yields CDR1 SGHRS and CDR2 YFSETQ. The CDR3 extends over 15 amino acids. V was cut by 4 bases and J by 5 bases, with 18 bases left in between. CDR3 residues: CASSPREGAGETQYF. The CDR3 DNA reads TGCGCCAGCAGCCCCAGGGAGGGGGCAGGGGAGACCCAGTACTTC.

The rearrangement joins TRBV18 to TRBJ2-2; TRBD1 matches 9 bases. CDR1 is KGHSH and CDR2 is LQKENI in the germline V gene. CDR3 size: 16 residues. V was pared by 3 bases and J by 4 bases, with 6 bases of the junction left unmatched. The CDR3 sequence: CASSPQTGGSTGELFF. The CDR3 nucleotides are TGTGCCAGCTCACCGCAGACAGGGGGAAGCACCGGGGAGCTGTTTTTT.

The chain is built from TRBV18 and TRBJ2-1; tentative D call: TRBD2 (7 bases). The CDR3 runs 19 residues. CDR1 and CDR2 from the germline V gene are KGHSH and LQKENI. Trimming cost V 0 bases and J 0 bases, with 18 bases left between them. The CDR3 sequence is CASSPPVLRRGGSYNEQFF. DNA for the CDR3: TGTGCCAGCTCACCACCCGTGCTCCGGAGGGGGGGCTCCTACAATGAGCAGTTCTTC.

The chain joins TRBV28 to TRBJ1-6, with D hard to call. CDR3 length: 16 residues. Per germline, CDR1 MDHEN and CDR2 SYDVKM. Trimming took off 8 bases at V and 0 bases at J, with 14 bases between the two ends. DNA of the CDR3: TGTGCCAGCGGGATCATTGCAGACTCCTATAATTCACCCCTCCACTTT. It codes for CASGIIADSYNSPLHF.

The chain uses TRBV27 and TRBJ1-2; maybe TRBD1 (6 bases). This CDR3 has 15 amino acids. The germline V gene has CDR1 MNHEY and CDR2 SMNVEV (reference sequence). The V end lost 8 bases, the J end lost 8 bases, and 24 bases lay between the germline ends. The CDR3 DNA follows: TGTGCCAGCGGGGGGCTCGGGCAGGCTCTCAAGGGCTACACCTTC. Its translation is CASGGLGQALKGYTF.

The chain combines TRBV9 with TRBJ2-3; D is undetermined. Germline V lookup: CDR1 SGDLS, CDR2 YYNGEE. V dropped 0 bases and J dropped 2 bases, with 13 bases sitting between them. CDR3 size: 16 residues. The CDR3 sequence: CASSVGDGRSTDTQYF. In nucleotides, the CDR3 is TGTGCCAGCAGCGTAGGTGATGGTCGGTCCACAGATACGCAGTATTTT.

This clone is medium-sized within its sample. The V call is TRBV6-6, the J call TRBJ1-4, with D maybe TRBD1 (5 bases). From germline, CDR1 is MNHNY and CDR2 SVGAGI (reference sequence). CDR3 length: 15 residues. Trimming pared 6 bases from V and 0 bases from J, leaving 11 bases between. CDR3 loop: CASSPGDSTNEKLFF. The CDR3 DNA reads TGTGCCAGCAGCCCGGGGGACTCAACTAATGAAAAACTGTTTTTT.

For the CDR3, the DNA is TGCGCCAGCAGTCCAGAGACTAGCGGTCTAGGCACCGGGGAGCTGTTTTTT. Its translation: CASSPETSGLGTGELFF. V and J are TRBV5-1 and TRBJ2-2; 9 bases are a match to TRBD2. The CDR3 totals 17 residues. Germline values: CDR1 SGHRS, CDR2 YFSETQ. Germline trimming cut 5 bases from V and 4 bases from J; bases unmatched to any gene: 12.

The chain couples TRBV19 to TRBJ2-5, with 12 bases fitting TRBD2. The germline V gene encodes CDR1 LNHDA and CDR2 SQIVND (reference sequence). V trimming: 5 bases; J trimming: 1 base; junction bases outside the gene matches: 2. The CDR3 runs 15 residues. The CDR3 bases are TGTGCCAGTAGTCGGACTAGCGGGACCCAAGAGACCCAGTACTTC. This gives the protein CASSRTSGTQETQYF.

In DNA form, the CDR3 reads TGTGCCAGCAGCCCCCACCCGGGAGGGACCTACAATGAGCAGTTCTTC. It is translated as CASSPHPGGTYNEQFF. The chain uses TRBV7-8 and TRBJ2-1, with 8 bases lining up with TRBD2. Germline V gives CDR1 SGHVS, CDR2 FQNEAQ. The CDR3 has 16 residues. Trimming at V came to 5 bases and at J to 2 bases, leaving 8 bases not matched to a gene.